This TCR beta chain was recorded in a study of identical twins. General study findings and limits: For out-of-frame alpha sequences shared by twins, low generation probability was in excess. For cord blood, abundant beta clonotypes had fewer insertions, unlike memory repertoires, which showed none. Models underestimated TCR alpha sharing (out-of-frame) in monozygotic twins.

Germline CDR1 MNHEY, CDR2 SMNVEV (reference sequence). V gave up 2 bases and J gave up 0 bases, with 14 bases separating them. The CDR3 sequence is 17 residues long. TCRdb re-called the 5' RACE reads with MiXCR, one entry per CDR3 protein. The repertoire has approximately 1.8 million distinct CDR3 sequences, less than 35% of them found once; the top ten carry 0.25% to 0.3%. Remarks on this clonotype: Its antigen is currently unknown.

Input material: cord blood. The chain recombines TRBV27 with TRBJ2-1; weak D call: TRBD2 (7 bases). The sequence derives from a newborn girl in good health. CDR3 sequence: CASSLARGASSYNEQFF. Written as DNA, the CDR3 is TGTGCCAGCAGTTTAGCCCGGGGGGCCTCCTCCTACAATGAGCAGTTCTTC.